The following is a T cell receptor (beta chain) sequence with its context. This sample was taken from a study of T cell repertoires in cytomegalovirus infection. TCRdb itself ran the reads through MiXCR, one entry per CDR3 protein. Among some 180,000 distinct CDR3 sequences listed, more than 9% were seen once. This receptor was obtained from a human donor in good health (CMV status not recorded). Some clones in this sample may be carry-over from other donors' samples. Sequencing was performed on PBMCs.

The CDR3 loop reads CSARDRELAGVETQYF. The DNA of the CDR3 is TGCAGTGCTAGAGATCGTGAATTGGCGGGAGTGGAGACCCAGTACTTC. This chain links TRBV20-1 with TRBJ2-5; 7 bases align to TRBD2. Germline V gene sequence: CDR1 DFQATT, CDR2 SNEGSKA (reference sequence). The CDR3 has 16 amino acids. J was trimmed by 5 bases and V by 0 bases; bases with no gene match: 12.